The clone carrying this TCR beta chain was seen a handful of times. What it recognizes is unknown. Production of TCR cDNA was by 5'RACE template switching, which also added a universal primer site and UMIs. Each CDR3 protein gets one entry after TCRdb re-called the 5' RACE reads with MiXCR. The sample holds under 550,000 distinct CDR3 sequences, 21% seen once. This entry comes from a study of T cells after yellow fever vaccination. Study details: Libraries from low-cell-number fractions were prepared with the SMART-Seq v4 Ultra Low Input RNA kit. Overall study findings and caveats: Post-booster repertoires again held most primary-vaccination clones (96% CD4, roughly 88% CD8).

The junction had 3 bases not matched to a gene; V was cut back by 5 bases and J by 5 bases. CDR1 and CDR2 (germline): SGHTA, FQGTGA. The CDR3 length is 13 residues. The V gene is TRBV7-3, the J gene TRBJ2-5; 9 bases fit TRBD1. The clonotype was recovered from a man aged 18 to 29 who received the YFV17D yellow fever vaccine. Sequencing was performed on PBMCs, taken 21 days after the first yellow fever vaccination. The CDR3 here is CASSTGGRETQYF. CDR3 nucleotide sequence: TGTGCCAGCAGCACAGGGGGCCGGGAGACCCAGTACTTC.